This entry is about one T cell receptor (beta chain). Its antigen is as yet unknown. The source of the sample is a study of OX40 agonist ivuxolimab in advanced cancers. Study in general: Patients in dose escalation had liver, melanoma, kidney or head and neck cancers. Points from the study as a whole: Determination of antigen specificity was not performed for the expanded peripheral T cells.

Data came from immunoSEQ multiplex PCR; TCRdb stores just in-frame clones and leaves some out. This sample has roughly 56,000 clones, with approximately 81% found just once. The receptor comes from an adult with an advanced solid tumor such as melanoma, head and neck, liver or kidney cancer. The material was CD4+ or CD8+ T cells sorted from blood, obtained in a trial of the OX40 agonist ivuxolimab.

The CDR3, as DNA: TGTGCCATCAGTGCCGAAACAGGACCCACAGATACGCAGTATTTT. It translates to CAISAETGPTDTQYF. J is TRBJ2-3 and V is TRBV10-3, with D possibly matching TRBD1 (5 bases). V was shortened by 4 bases and J by 2 bases, with 13 bases between the two germline ends. Germline V gene lookup returns CDR1 ENHRY and CDR2 SYGVKD. The length of the CDR3 is 15 residues.